The clone carrying this TCR beta chain was counted between two and nine times. The trim removed 1 base at V and 8 bases at J, leaving 3 bases unmatched. This CDR3 region has 12 residues. Germline loops: CDR1 SQVTM, CDR2 ANQGSEA. Researchers tagged individual cDNA molecules with unique molecular identifiers. TCRdb passed the 5' RACE reads through MiXCR, listing each CDR3 protein once. The data show some 45,000 distinct CDR3 sequences, with around 10% seen just once and over 4% held by the top ten. This sample was included in a study of early T cells in non-severe SARS-CoV-2 infection. The source of this sequence is an adult who was a healthcare worker with PCR-confirmed SARS-CoV-2 infection or an uninfected control (not recorded which). The gene calls are TRBV29-1 and TRBJ1-2; 8 bases map to TRBD1. Material: whole blood, obtained at baseline. The CDR3 DNA is TGCAGCGTTGAAGGACAGGGGCCAGGCTACACCTTC. Its protein product is CSVEGQGPGYTF.